This T cell receptor beta chain derives from a study of blood T cell repertoires in COVID-19. Measured with immunoSEQ multiplex PCR; TCRdb has only the in-frame clones, and not every one. In the table there are 150,000 to 180,000 clones, 65% to 90% of which are singletons. This CDR3 is built from 14 residues. From germline, CDR1 is KGHSH and CDR2 LQKENI. The V gene lost 8 bases and the J gene lost 7 bases, with 20 bases spanning the gap. This TCR was sampled from a woman between 55 and 75 years old with COVID-19, enrolled during active disease. V and J are TRBV18 and TRBJ1-1; the D gene is possibly TRBD1 (6 bases). Sample: peripheral blood. The CDR3 reads CASIGSRGGNEAFF. The DNA of the CDR3 is TGTGCCAGCATCGGTTCTAGGGGGGGTAATGAAGCTTTCTTT.